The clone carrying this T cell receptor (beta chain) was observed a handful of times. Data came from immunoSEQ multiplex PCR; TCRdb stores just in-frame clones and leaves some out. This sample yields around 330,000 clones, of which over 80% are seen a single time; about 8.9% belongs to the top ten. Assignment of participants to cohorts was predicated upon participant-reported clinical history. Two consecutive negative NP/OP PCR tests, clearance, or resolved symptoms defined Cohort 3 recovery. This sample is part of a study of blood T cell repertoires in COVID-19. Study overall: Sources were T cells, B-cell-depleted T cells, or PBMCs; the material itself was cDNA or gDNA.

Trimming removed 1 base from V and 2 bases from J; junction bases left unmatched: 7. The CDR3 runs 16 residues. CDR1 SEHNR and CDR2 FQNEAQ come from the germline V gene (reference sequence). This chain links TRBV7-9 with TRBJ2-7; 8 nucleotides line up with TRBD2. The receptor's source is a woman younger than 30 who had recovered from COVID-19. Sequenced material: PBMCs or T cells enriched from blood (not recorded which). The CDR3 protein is CASSLGTSGFTYEQYF. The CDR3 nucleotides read TGTGCCAGCAGCTTAGGAACTAGCGGATTTACCTACGAGCAGTACTTC.